Below, 13 T cell receptor beta chains from the same sample are listed, as sequenced in a study of shared clonotypes between healthy human individuals. TCRdb's copy holds only in-frame clones and misses some; the assay was immunoSEQ multiplex PCR. This sample carries around 500,000 clones, 76% of them seen once, and the ten largest clones take approximately 12%. Specimen: PBMCs. The receptors originated from a woman aged 40 to 50 in good health. Some clones in this sample may be carry-over from other donors' samples.

V usage is TRBV29-1 and J usage is TRBJ2-7, with a tentative D call TRBD2 (7 bases). The CDR3 length is 14 residues. Germline-derived CDR1 and CDR2 are SQVTM and ANQGSEA. V was clipped by 6 bases and J by 6 bases, with 21 bases between them. The CDR3 region has the DNA TGCAGCGTCCTCCGGGGAGGGGGAGCCGGCGAGCAGTACTTC. It encodes CSVLRGGGAGEQYF.

The chain has TRBV4-3 and TRBJ1-1, with D hard to call. The V end was cut by 0 bases, the J end by 3 bases, with 11 bases between. CDR1 LGHNA and CDR2 YSLEER come from the germline V gene. The length of the CDR3 is 15 residues. For the CDR3, the DNA is TGCGCCAGCAGCCAAGACGGGGATGATGACACTGAAGCTTTCTTT. It yields the protein CASSQDGDDDTEAFF.

A word on this clone: A far more abundant clone sits one base away, making this likely a read error. The CDR3, as DNA: TGTGCCAGCAGGACAGGGGGCTCTGGCTACACCTTC. Translated: CASRTGGSGYTF. J is TRBJ1-2 and V is TRBV28, with 10 bases that match TRBD1. Trimming at V came to 6 bases and at J to 7 bases, leaving 2 bases not matched to a gene. CDR3 length equals 12 residues. CDR1 and CDR2 from the germline V gene are MDHEN and SYDVKM.

V is TRBV4-2 and J is TRBJ2-1, with D unclear. Per the germline V gene, CDR1 is LGHNA and CDR2 is YNFKEQ. This CDR3 has 15 residues. V was shortened by 1 base and J by 3 bases, with 10 bases between the two germline ends. The CDR3 region has the DNA TGTGCCAGCAGCCAAGGTGGTGGGAACTACAATGAGCAGTTCTTC. Translating it yields CASSQGGGNYNEQFF.

The chain is built from TRBV6-5 and TRBJ1-4; D possibly corresponds to TRBD1 (6 bases). This CDR3 is built from 14 residues. V gave up 6 bases and J gave up 4 bases, with 12 bases separating them. CDR1 and CDR2 (germline): MNHEY, SVGAGI. The DNA for the CDR3 is TGTGCCAGCAGCAAGGACAGAAATAATGAAAAACTGTTTTTT. Its translation is CASSKDRNNEKLFF.

The chain is built from TRBV4-3 and TRBJ2-6; D is possibly TRBD1 or TRBD2 (5 bases each). V was cut by 1 base and J by 3 bases, with 10 bases left in between. CDR3 size: 16 residues. CDR1 and CDR2 from the germline V gene are LGHNA and YSLEER. The DNA for the CDR3 is TGCGCCAGCAGCCAAGCCAGGGACGGTGGGGCCAACGTCCTGACTTTC. Protein product: CASSQARDGGANVLTF.

The chain is built from TRBV9 and TRBJ2-5; 10 bases fit TRBD2. CDR3 length equals 17 residues. Germline CDR1 and CDR2: SGDLS and YYNGEE. V gave up 4 bases and J gave up 4 bases; unmatched junction bases: 13. The CDR3 sequence is CASSPGASGSLAETQYF. As DNA, the CDR3 is TGTGCCAGCAGCCCAGGGGCTAGCGGGAGCTTGGCAGAGACCCAGTACTTC.

The chain uses TRBV18 and TRBJ2-5; no clear D. Deletions cut 3 bases from V and 3 bases from J, with 14 bases between. CDR1 and CDR2 from the germline V gene are KGHSH and LQKENI. This CDR3 spans 15 amino acids. The CDR3 DNA sequence: TGTGCCAGCTCACCGGATATGAGGCCGGAAGAGACCCAGTACTTC. Its translation: CASSPDMRPEETQYF.

The chain combines TRBV6-1 with TRBJ2-2; weak D call: TRBD1 (6 bases). Germline lookup yields CDR1 MNHNS and CDR2 SASEGT. The ends were cut back, 3 bases at V and 3 bases at J, with 11 bases in the middle. The CDR3 spans 15 residues. The CDR3 DNA follows: TGTGCCAGCAGTGACTCGGACAGACACACCGGGGAGCTGTTTTTT. This gives the protein CASSDSDRHTGELFF.

The chain couples TRBV18 to TRBJ2-7; possibly TRBD1 for D (6 bases). This CDR3 is 14 amino acids long. The V gene's germline CDR1 is KGHSH and CDR2 LQKENI. V gave up 1 base and J gave up 6 bases, with 13 bases separating them. The CDR3 region has the DNA TGTGCCAGCTCACCACAGGGCGCAGGGGCCGAGCAGTACTTC. Residues: CASSPQGAGAEQYF.

A note on this clone: The same CDR3 also results from other DNA sequences found in this sample. J is TRBJ2-3 and V is TRBV5-6; tentatively, D is TRBD1 (5 bases). The CDR3 runs 14 residues. V lost 0 bases to trimming and J lost 2 bases, with 7 bases between them. The germline CDR1 and CDR2 sequences are SGHDT and YYEEEE. This CDR3 reads CASSLGGHTDTQYF. In DNA form, the CDR3 reads TGTGCCAGCAGCTTGGGCGGACACACAGATACGCAGTATTTT.

This chain links TRBV5-1 with TRBJ1-1, with D unclear. Germline V gives CDR1 SGHRS, CDR2 YFSETQ. The CDR3 has 13 amino acids. V gave up 4 bases and J gave up 2 bases, with 9 bases separating them. DNA of the CDR3: TGCGCCAGCAGCGAACTGGGAAACACTGAAGCTTTCTTT. This encodes CASSELGNTEAFF.

This clone occurred many times. The chain joins TRBV7-2 to TRBJ1-2; D unresolved. V was clipped by 1 base and J by 3 bases, with 9 bases between them. This CDR3 spans 14 amino acids. Germline CDR1 SGHTA, CDR2 FQGNSA. The CDR3 sequence is CASSLGSDDYGYTF. DNA of the CDR3: TGTGCCAGCAGCTTAGGGTCAGACGACTATGGCTACACCTTC.